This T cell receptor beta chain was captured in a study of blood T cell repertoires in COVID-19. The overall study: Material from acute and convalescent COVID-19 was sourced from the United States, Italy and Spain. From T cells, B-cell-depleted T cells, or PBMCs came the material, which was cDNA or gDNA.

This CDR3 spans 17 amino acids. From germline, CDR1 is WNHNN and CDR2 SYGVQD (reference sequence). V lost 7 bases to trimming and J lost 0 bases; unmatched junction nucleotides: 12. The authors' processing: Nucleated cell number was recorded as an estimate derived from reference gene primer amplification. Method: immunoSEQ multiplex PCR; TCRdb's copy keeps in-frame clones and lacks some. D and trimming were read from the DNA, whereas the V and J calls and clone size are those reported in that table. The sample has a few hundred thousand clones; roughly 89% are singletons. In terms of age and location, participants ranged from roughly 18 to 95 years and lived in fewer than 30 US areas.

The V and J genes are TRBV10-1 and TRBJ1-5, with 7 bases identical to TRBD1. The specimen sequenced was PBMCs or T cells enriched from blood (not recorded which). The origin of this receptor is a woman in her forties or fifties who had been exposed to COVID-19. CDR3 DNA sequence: TGCGCCAGCACCGAAGGAAGACAGGGTTATAGCAATCAGCCCCAGCATTTT. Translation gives CASTEGRQGYSNQPQHF.